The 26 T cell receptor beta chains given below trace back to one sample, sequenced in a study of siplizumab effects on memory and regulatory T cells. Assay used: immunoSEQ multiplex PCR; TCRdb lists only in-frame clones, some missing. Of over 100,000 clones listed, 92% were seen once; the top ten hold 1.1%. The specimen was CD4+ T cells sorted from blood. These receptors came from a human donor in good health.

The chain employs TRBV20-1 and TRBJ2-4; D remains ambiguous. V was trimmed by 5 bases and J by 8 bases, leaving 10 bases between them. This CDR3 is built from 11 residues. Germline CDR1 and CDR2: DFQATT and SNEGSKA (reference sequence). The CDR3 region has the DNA TGCAGTGCTTCTCCAGCTGACATTCAGTACTTC. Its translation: CSASPADIQYF.

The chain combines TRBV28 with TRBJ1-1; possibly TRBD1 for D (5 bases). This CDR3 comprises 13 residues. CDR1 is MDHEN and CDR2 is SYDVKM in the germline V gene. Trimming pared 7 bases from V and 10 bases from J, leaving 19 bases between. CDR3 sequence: CASNLGNPGRAFF. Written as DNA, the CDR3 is TGTGCCAGCAACCTAGGAAATCCGGGACGAGCTTTCTTT.

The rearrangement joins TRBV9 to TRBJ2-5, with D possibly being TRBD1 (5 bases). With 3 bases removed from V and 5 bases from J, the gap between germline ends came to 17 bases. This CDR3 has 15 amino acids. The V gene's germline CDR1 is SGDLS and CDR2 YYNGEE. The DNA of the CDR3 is TGTGCCAGCAGCGGGGTGGGGCTGGGGATGGAGACCCAGTACTTC. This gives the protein CASSGVGLGMETQYF.

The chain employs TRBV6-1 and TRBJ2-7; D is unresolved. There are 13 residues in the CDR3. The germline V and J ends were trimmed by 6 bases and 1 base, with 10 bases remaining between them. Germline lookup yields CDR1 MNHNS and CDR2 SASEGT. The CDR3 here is CASSFLYSYEQYF. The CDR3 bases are TGTGCCAGCAGCTTCCTTTATTCCTACGAGCAGTACTTC.

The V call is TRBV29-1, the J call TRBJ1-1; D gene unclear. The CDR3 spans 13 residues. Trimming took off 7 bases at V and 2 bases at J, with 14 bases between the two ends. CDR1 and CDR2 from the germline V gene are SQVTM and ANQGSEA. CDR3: CSGLDGKNTEAFF. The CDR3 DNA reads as TGCAGCGGCCTCGACGGGAAAAACACTGAAGCTTTCTTT. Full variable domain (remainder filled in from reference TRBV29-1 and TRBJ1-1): SAVISQKPSRDICQRGTSLTIQCQVDSQVTMMFWYRQQPGQSLTLIATANQGSEATYESGFVIDKFPISRPNLTFSTLTVSNMSPEDSSIYLCSGLDGKNTEAFFGQGTRLTVV.

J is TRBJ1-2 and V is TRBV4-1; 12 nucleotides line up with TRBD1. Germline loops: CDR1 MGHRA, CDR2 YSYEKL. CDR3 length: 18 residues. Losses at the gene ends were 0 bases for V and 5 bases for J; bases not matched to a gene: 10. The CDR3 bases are TGCGCCAGCAGCCAAGACGCCGGGACAGGGGGCTTGGCGTATGGCTACACCTTC. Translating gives CASSQDAGTGGLAYGYTF.

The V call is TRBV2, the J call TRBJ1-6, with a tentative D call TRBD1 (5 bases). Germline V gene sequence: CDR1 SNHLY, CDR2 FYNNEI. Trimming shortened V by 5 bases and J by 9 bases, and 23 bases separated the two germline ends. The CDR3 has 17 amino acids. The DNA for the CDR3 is TGTGCCAGCAGTCGGCATCCTGGGGCCGGGAAAAGTTCACCCCTCCACTTT. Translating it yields CASSRHPGAGKSSPLHF.

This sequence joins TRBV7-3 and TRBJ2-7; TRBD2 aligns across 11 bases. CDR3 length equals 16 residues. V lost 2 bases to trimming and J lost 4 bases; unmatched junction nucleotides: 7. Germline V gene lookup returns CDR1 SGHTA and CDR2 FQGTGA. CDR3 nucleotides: TGTGCCAGCAGCTTAGAAGGGACTAGCGGATATTACGAGCAGTACTTC. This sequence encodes CASSLEGTSGYYEQYF.

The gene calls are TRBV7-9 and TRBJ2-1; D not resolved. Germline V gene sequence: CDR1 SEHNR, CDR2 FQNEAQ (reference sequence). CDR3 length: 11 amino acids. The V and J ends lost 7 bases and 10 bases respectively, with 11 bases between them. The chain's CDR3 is CASTGVLEQFF. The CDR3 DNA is TGTGCCAGCACCGGAGTTTTAGAGCAGTTCTTC.

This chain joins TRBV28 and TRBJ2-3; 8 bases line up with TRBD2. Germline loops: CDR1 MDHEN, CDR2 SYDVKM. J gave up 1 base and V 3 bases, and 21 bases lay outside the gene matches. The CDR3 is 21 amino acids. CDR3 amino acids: CASSLDFWGSGRRGGTDTQYF. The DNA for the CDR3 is TGTGCCAGCAGTTTGGACTTTTGGGGAAGCGGGAGAAGAGGGGGCACAGATACGCAGTATTTT.

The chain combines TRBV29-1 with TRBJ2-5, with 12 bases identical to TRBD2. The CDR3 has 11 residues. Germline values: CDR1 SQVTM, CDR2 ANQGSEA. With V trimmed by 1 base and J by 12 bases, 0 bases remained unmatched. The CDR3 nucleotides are TGCAGCGTTGAAGGGACTAGCGGGAAGTACTTC. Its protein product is CSVEGTSGKYF. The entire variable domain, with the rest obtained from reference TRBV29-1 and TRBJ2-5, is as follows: SAVISQKPSRDICQRGTSLTIQCQVDSQVTMMFWYRQQPGQSLTLIATANQGSEATYESGFVIDKFPISRPNLTFSTLTVSNMSPEDSSIYLCSVEGTSGKYFGPGTRLLVL.

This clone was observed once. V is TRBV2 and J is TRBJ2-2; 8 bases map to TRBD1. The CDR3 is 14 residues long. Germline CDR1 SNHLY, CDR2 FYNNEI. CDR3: CATNRGIYTGELFF. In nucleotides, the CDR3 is TGTGCTACGAACAGGGGGATTTACACCGGGGAGCTGTTTTTT.

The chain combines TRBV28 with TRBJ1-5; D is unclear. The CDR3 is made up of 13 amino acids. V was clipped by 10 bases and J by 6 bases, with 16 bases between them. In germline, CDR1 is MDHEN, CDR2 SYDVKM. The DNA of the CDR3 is TGTGCCAACGGCGGGCAGCTTGCTCAGCCCCAGCATTTT. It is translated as CANGGQLAQPQHF.

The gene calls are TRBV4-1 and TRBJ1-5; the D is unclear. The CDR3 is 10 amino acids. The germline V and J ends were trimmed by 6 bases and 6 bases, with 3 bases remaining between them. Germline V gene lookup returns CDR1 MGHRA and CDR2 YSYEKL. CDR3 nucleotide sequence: TGCGCCAGCAGATTTCAGCCCCAGCATTTT. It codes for CASRFQPQHF.

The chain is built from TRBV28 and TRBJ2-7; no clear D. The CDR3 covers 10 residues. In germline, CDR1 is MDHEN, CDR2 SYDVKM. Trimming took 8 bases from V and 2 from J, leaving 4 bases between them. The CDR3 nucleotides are TGTGCCAGCGGCCCCTACGAGCAGTACTTC. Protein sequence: CASGPYEQYF.

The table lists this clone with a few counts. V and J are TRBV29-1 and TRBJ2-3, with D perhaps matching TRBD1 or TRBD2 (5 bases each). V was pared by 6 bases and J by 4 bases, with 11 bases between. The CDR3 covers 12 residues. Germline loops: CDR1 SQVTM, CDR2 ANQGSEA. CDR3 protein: CSVGQGADTQYF. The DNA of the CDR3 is TGCAGCGTGGGGCAGGGAGCAGATACGCAGTATTTT.

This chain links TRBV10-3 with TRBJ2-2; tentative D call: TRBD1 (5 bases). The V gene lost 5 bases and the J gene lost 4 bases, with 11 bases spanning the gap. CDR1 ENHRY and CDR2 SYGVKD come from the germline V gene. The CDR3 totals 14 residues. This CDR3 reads CAISIRVGTGELFF. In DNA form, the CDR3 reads TGTGCCATCAGTATCAGGGTAGGCACCGGGGAGCTGTTTTTT.

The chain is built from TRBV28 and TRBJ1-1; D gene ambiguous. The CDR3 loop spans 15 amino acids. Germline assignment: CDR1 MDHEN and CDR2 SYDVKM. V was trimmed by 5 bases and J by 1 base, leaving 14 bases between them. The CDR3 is CASSPPGWPNTEAFF. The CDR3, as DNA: TGTGCCAGCAGTCCGCCGGGTTGGCCGAACACTGAAGCTTTCTTT.

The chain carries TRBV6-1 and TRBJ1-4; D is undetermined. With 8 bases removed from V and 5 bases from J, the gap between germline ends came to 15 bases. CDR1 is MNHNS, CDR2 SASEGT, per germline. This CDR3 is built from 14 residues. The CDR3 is CASQNSIINEKLFF. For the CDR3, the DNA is TGTGCCAGCCAGAATAGCATAATAAATGAAAAACTGTTTTTT.

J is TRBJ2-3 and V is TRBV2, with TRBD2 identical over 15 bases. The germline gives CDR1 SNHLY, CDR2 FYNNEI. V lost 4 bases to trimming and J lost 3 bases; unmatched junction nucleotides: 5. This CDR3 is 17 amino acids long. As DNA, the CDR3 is TGTGCCAGCAGTGCCCATGGACTAGCGGGAGGGACAGATACGCAGTATTTT. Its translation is CASSAHGLAGGTDTQYF.

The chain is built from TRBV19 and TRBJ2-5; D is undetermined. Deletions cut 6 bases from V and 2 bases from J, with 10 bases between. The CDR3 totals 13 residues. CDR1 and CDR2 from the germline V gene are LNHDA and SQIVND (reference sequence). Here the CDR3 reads CASSPGWQETQYF. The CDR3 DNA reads TGTGCCAGTAGCCCAGGATGGCAAGAGACCCAGTACTTC. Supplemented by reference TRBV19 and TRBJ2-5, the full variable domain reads DGGITQSPKYLFRKEGQNVTLSCEQNLNHDAMYWYRQDPGQGLRLIYYSQIVNDFQKGDIAEGYSVSREKKESFPLTVTSAQKNPTAFYLCASSPGWQETQYFGPGTRLLVL.

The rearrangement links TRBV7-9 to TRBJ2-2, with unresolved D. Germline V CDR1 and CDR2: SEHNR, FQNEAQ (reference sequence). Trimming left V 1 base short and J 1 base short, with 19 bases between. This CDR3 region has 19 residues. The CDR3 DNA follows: TGTGCCAGCAGCTTAGTTCTGGGGTTCCCGACAAAGAACACCGGGGAGCTGTTTTTT. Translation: CASSLVLGFPTKNTGELFF.

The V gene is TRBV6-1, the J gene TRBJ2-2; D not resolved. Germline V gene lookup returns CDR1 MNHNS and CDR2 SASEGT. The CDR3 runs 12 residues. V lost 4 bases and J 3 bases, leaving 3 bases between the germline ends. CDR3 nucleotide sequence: TGTGCCAGCAGTGCCTACACCGGGGAGCTGTTTTTT. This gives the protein CASSAYTGELFF.

The CDR3 nucleotides are TGTGCCAGCAGTCCGGGGAGTTCCTACGAGCAGTACTTC. Its protein is CASSPGSSYEQYF. The gene calls are TRBV28 and TRBJ2-7; a weak D match, TRBD2 (5 bases). Germline V CDR1 and CDR2: MDHEN, SYDVKM. CDR3 length: 13 residues. Trimming took off 5 bases at V and 1 base at J, with 9 bases between the two ends.

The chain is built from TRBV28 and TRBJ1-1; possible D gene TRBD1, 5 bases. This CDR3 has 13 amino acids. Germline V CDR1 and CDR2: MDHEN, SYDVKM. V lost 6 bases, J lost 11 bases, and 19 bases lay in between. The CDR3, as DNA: TGTGCCAGCAGGCCGCGGGGGGTATTAGGGGCTTTCTTT. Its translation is CASRPRGVLGAFF.

The CDR3 bases are TGTGCCAGCAGTGAATCCCGGGAGCTGTTTTTT. It translates to CASSESRELFF. V and J are TRBV2 and TRBJ2-2; D unclear. The V end was cut by 2 bases, the J end by 9 bases, with 4 bases between. Germline loops: CDR1 SNHLY, CDR2 FYNNEI. The CDR3 has 11 residues.